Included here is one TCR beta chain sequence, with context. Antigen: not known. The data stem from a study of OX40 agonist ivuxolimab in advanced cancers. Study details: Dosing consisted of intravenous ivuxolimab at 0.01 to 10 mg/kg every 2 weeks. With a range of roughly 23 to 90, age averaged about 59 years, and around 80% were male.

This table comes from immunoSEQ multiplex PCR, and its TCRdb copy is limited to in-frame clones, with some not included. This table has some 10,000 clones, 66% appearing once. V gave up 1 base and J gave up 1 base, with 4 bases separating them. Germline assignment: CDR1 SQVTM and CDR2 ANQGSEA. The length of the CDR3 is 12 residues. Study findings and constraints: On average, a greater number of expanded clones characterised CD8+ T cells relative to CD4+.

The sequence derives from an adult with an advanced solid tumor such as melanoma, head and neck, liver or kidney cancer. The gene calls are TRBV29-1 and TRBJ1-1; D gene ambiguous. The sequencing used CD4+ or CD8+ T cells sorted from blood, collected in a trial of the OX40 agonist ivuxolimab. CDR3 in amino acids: CSVEATNTEAFF. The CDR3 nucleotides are TGCAGCGTTGAAGCCACGAACACTGAAGCTTTCTTT.